This paragraph reports one T cell receptor (beta chain). The source of the sample is a study of blood T cells in healthy people across ages. The authors ran a second PCR of about 7 to 12 cycles using a sample-barcoded 5' primer and a J-beta primer mix. Via MiXCR, TCRdb re-called the 5' RACE reads, giving one row per CDR3 protein. The data show 1.5 million to 1.9 million distinct CDR3 sequences, 35% to 45% seen once. Trimming at V came to 8 bases and at J to 4 bases, leaving 10 bases not matched to a gene. The germline gives CDR1 SGHVS, CDR2 FNYEAQ. The CDR3 is made up of 14 amino acids. The clonotype was recovered from a woman under 30 in good health. Sequencing input: blood. V gene TRBV7-6 combines with J gene TRBJ2-5; TRBD1 matches 7 bases. The CDR3 DNA sequence: TGTGCCAGCGTAGAACAGGGGCTAGGAGAGACCCAGTACTTC. It specifies CASVEQGLGETQYF.